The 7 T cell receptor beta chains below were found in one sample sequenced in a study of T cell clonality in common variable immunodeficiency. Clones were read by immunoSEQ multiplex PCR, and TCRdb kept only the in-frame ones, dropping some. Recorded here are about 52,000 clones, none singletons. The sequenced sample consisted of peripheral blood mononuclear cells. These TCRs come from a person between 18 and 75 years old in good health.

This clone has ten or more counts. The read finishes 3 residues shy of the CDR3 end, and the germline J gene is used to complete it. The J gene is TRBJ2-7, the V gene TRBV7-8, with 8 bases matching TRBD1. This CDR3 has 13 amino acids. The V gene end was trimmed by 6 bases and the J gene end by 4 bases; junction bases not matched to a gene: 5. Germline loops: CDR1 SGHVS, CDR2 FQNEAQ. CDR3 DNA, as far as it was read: TGTGCCAGCAGAGCCGACAGGGGTTACGAG. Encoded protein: CASRADRGYE. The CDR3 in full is CASRADRGYEQYF.

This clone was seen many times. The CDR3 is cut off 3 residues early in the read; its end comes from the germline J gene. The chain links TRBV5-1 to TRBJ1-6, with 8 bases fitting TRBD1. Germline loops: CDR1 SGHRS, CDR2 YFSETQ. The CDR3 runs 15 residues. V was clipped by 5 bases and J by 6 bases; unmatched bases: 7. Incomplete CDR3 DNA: TGCGCCAGCAGATTACAGGGGGACCTTAATTCACCC. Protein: CASRLQGDLNSP. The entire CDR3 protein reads CASRLQGDLNSPLHF.

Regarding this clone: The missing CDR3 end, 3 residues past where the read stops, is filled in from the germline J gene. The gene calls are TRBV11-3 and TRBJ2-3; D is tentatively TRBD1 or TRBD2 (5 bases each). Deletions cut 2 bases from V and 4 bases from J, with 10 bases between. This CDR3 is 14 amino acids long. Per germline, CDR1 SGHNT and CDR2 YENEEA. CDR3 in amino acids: CASSLTRGADTQYF. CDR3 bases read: TGTGCCAGCAGCTTAACGAGAGGGGCAGATACG.

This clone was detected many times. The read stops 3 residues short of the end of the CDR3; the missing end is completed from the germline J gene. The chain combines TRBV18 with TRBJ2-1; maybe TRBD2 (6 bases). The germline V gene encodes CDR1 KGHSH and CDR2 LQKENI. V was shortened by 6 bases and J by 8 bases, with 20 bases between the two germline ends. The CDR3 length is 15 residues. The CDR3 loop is CASSPPGGRDDEQFF. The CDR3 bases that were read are TGTGCCAGCTCGCCCCCCGGGGGAAGGGACGATGAG.

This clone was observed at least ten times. The chain's CDR3 is CASSLQVQPQHF. The CDR3 DNA, read in part, is TGTGCCAGTAGTCTCCAGGTCCAGCCC. V gene TRBV19 combines with J gene TRBJ1-5; D unclear. The sequenced fragment ends 3 residues before the CDR3 boundary, so the rest is inferred from the germline J gene. The V gene lost 5 bases and the J gene lost 7 bases, with 9 bases spanning the gap. Per germline, CDR1 LNHDA and CDR2 SQIVND (reference sequence). The CDR3 sequence is 12 residues long.

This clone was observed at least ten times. The CDR3 region is CASSYLSTNEKLFF. Partial CDR3 DNA: TGTGCCAGCAGCTATCTATCAACTAATGAAAAA. The chain combines TRBV7-8 with TRBJ1-4; D is unclear. The observed sequence ends 3 residues before the CDR3 terminus, with the missing tail filled in from the germline J gene. The CDR3 loop spans 14 amino acids. V was clipped by 4 bases and J by 0 bases, with 6 bases between them. In germline, CDR1 is SGHVS, CDR2 FQNEAQ.

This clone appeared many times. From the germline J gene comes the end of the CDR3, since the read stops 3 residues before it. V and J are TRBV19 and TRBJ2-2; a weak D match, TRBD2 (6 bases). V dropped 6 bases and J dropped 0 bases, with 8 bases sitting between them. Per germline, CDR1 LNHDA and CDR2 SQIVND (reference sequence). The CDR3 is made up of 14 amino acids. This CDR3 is CASRWGANTGELFF. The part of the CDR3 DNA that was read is TGTGCCAGTAGATGGGGGGCGAACACCGGGGAG.